This TCR beta chain was identified during a study of shared clonotypes between healthy human individuals. Study-wide background: CD8 memory received one plate per donor, CD8 naive two, CD4 memory three and CD4 naive three. General observations from the study: Incomplete sequencing of sorted subsets was indicated by rarefaction despite large depth.

With respect to this clone: Its specificity is unknown.

Terminally differentiated effector memory CD45RA+ cells were excluded by CCR7 positive selection of CD45RO-negative cells. CDR3 size: 15 residues. V was shortened by 0 bases and J by 0 bases, with 9 bases between the two germline ends. Germline CDR1 reads SGHTA; CDR2 reads FQGNSA. The assay ran at deep level. TCRdb's table, derived via immunoSEQ multiplex PCR, lists solely in-frame clones and lacks some. Of 550,000 to 600,000 clones listed, roughly 98% are singletons. The chain uses TRBV7-2 and TRBJ2-7, with D hard to call. This clonotype was sampled from a man aged 25-45 years in good health. The source material was naive CD8+ T cells sorted from blood. CDR3 region: CASSLALGSSYEQYF. The DNA for the CDR3 is TGTGCCAGCAGCTTAGCGTTGGGATCCTCCTACGAGCAGTACTTC.